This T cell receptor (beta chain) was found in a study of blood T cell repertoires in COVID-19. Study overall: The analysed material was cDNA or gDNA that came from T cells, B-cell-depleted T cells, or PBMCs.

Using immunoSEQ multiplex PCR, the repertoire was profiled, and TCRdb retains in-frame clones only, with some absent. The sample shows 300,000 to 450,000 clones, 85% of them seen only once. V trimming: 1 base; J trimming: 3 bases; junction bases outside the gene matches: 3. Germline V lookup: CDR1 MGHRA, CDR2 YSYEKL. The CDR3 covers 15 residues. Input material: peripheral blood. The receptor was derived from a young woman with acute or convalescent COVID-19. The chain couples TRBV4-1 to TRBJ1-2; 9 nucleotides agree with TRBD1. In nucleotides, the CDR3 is TGCGCCAGCAGCCAAGTTACAGGGGGCGACTATGGCTACACCTTC. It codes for CASSQVTGGDYGYTF.